Listed here are 2 T cell receptor beta chains from one sample, sequenced in a study of T-cell reconstitution after alpha-beta-depleted transplantation in children. Unique molecular identifiers were used to barcode this TCRbeta library. One entry per CDR3 protein, called by TCRdb with MiXCR from the PCR reads. The sample holds about 170,000 distinct CDR3 sequences, roughly 10% seen once. The starting material was PBMCs, obtained before TCRalphabeta/CD19-depleted stem cell transplant. The receptor set was obtained from a boy aged 2-9 years with acute myeloid leukemia, due to receive a stem cell transplant.

This clonotype has ten or more counts. The V call is TRBV20-1, the J call TRBJ2-7, with TRBD2 matching over 10 bases. Unmatched junction bases numbered 10, after V lost 6 bases and J lost 5 bases. The CDR3 runs 14 residues. The germline gives CDR1 DFQATT, CDR2 SNEGSKA (reference sequence). This CDR3 reads CSAPESGGADEQYV. The CDR3 nucleotides are TGCAGTGCCCCTGAGAGCGGGGGGGCCGACGAGCAGTACGTC.

This chain connects TRBV5-6 to TRBJ1-4, with a possible D match to TRBD1 (5 bases). The CDR3 is made up of 12 amino acids. The germline gives CDR1 SGHDT, CDR2 YYEEEE. V was clipped by 6 bases and J by 8 bases, with 11 bases between them. As DNA, the CDR3 is TGTGCCAGCAACCTCGGGGGGGAAAAACTGTTTTTT. Its translation: CASNLGGEKLFF.